This T cell receptor beta chain was identified during a study of blood T cell repertoires in COVID-19. Turning to the study itself: Samples of COVID-19 (acute and convalescent) were obtained from the United States, Italy and Spain. PBMCs, B-cell-depleted T cells, or T cells provided the cDNA or gDNA that made up the material.

The germline CDR1 and CDR2 sequences are SGHTA and FQGTGA. The CDR3 sequence is 17 residues long. V shed 5 bases, J shed 5 bases, and the junction held 13 bases outside the gene matches. How the authors handled the data: From reference gene primer amplification, estimates of nucleated cell counts were derived. Some clones are missing from TCRdb's copy, which holds only in-frame ones; the method was immunoSEQ multiplex PCR. D and trimming were read from the DNA, whereas the V and J calls and clone size are those reported in that table. The sample lists 300,000 to 400,000 clones, 75% to 90% occurring once. Enrollment of patients from Seattle took place during active infection, with longitudinal follow-up. This clone is a singleton in its sample.

The origin of this receptor is a woman aged 25 to 39 with COVID-19, enrolled during active disease. This chain uses TRBV7-3 with TRBJ2-2, with 8 bases that match TRBD2. The sample taken for sequencing was peripheral blood. CDR3 bases: TGTGCCAGCAGCCCAAACGGGGTAGCGGGAAAAACCGGGGAGCTGTTTTTT. It codes for CASSPNGVAGKTGELFF.